This TCR beta chain was observed in a study of low-dose radiotherapy and immunotherapy resistance in tumors. In the study overall: Cohort 2, a group dosed every two weeks at 1 Gy per fraction, received 13 Gy in total over 26 weeks. The study administered intravenous cyclophosphamide at 200 mg/m2 every two weeks, one day ahead of radiation and immunotherapy. Patients took aspirin (300 mg orally, daily) for four cycles beginning at cycle 1 day 1.

Time point in this sample: after trial treatment. Indicated treatment: LDRT plus nivolumab, ipilimumab, low-dose cyclophosphamide and aspirin (RACIN trial). Each patient who was eligible had an advanced solid tumor with no tumor-infiltrating lymphocytes. Alpha and beta chains were covered, as first-strand cDNA relied on TRAV- and TRBV-specific primers. For amplifying TCRs, the PCR ran for around 20 cycles with Phusion, which was used together with a constant-region primer and the adapter on the V primers. MiXCR, run by TCRdb on the reads, gives a single entry per CDR3 protein. The table includes under 70,000 distinct CDR3 sequences, about 25% detected once. This clonotype was observed many times. The TCR comes from a male donor with prostate cancer. The sequencing used PBMCs, collected after low-dose radiotherapy plus immunotherapy.

Here the CDR3 reads CASSPGTGRVEAFF. The DNA for the CDR3 is TGTGCCAGCAGCCCCGGGACAGGAAGGGTTGAAGCTTTCTTT. The rearrangement uses TRBV7-6 and TRBJ1-1; 8 bases line up with TRBD1. The V and J ends lost 5 bases and 7 bases, in that order; junction bases with no gene match: 9. The CDR3 length is 14 residues. Germline CDR1 and CDR2: SGHVS and FNYEAQ.